These 8 T cell receptor beta chains share one sample of origin, sequenced in a study of TIL therapy for anti-PD-1-resistant metastatic lung cancer. The immunoSEQ assay was v3. The data were produced by immunoSEQ multiplex PCR, yet TCRdb's version contains in-frame clones alone and is incomplete. Among about 50,000 clones listed, about two thirds were seen once. Time point noted: pre-treatment sample, taken before nivolumab and TIL therapy. Tumor tissue came from excised metastases, mostly pleural nodules or supraclavicular lymph nodes. The starting material was tumor tissue, obtained at baseline. The receptors shown here come from a person aged 25-80 years with non-small cell lung cancer.

V usage is TRBV6-1 and J usage is TRBJ2-7, with 8 bases aligning to TRBD1. The V gene end was trimmed by 5 bases and the J gene end by 0 bases; junction bases not matched to a gene: 3. CDR1 MNHNS and CDR2 SASEGT come from the germline V gene. CDR3 length equals 14 residues. CDR3 in DNA: TGTGCCAGCAGTACCGGGACAGGCTCCTACGAGCAGTACTTC. Translating gives CASSTGTGSYEQYF.

This rearrangement joins TRBV4-3 to TRBJ2-3, with 9 bases lining up with TRBD1. Germline CDR1 is LGHNA and CDR2 is YSLEER. The CDR3 spans 19 residues. V was clipped by 0 bases and J by 3 bases; unmatched bases: 13. CDR3 nucleotides: TGCGCCAGCAGCCAAGAAATTTTTTCGGGGACAGGGAGAACAGATACGCAGTATTTT. Translation gives CASSQEIFSGTGRTDTQYF.

This clone was seen a handful of times. The chain recombines TRBV7-9 with TRBJ2-5, with no clear D. The CDR3 sequence is 14 residues long. The V end was cut by 4 bases, the J end by 4 bases, with 13 bases between. Per the germline V gene, CDR1 is SEHNR and CDR2 is FQNEAQ (reference sequence). CDR3 nucleotides: TGTGCCAGCAGCTCGCCAGCTCCTCCAGAGACCCAGTACTTC. This gives the protein CASSSPAPPETQYF.

The chain is built from TRBV9 and TRBJ1-1; 8 bases line up with TRBD1. CDR1 is SGDLS, CDR2 YYNGEE, per germline. The CDR3 spans 13 residues. The ends lost 0 bases at V and 6 bases at J; junction bases unmatched: 1. The CDR3 DNA sequence: TGTGCCAGCAGCGTAGGCAGGGGGCCTGAAGCTTTCTTT. Amino acids: CASSVGRGPEAFF. Based on the CDR3 plus reference TRBV9 and TRBJ1-1, the full variable domain is DSGVTQTPKHLITATGQRVTLRCSPRSGDLSVYWYQQSLDQGLQFLIQYYNGEERAKGNILERFSAQQFPDLHSELNLSSLELGDSALYFCASSVGRGPEAFFGQGTRLTVV.

This chain uses TRBV5-1 with TRBJ2-2, with D unclear. Trimming removed 0 bases at V and 2 bases at J, with 11 bases between. This CDR3 region has 16 residues. Per germline, CDR1 SGHRS and CDR2 YFSETQ. This CDR3 is CASSLALLANTGELFF. In DNA, the CDR3 is TGCGCCAGCAGCTTGGCCCTGCTGGCCAACACCGGGGAGCTGTTTTTT.

The V and J genes are TRBV15 and TRBJ1-3; D remains ambiguous. With 0 bases removed from V and 4 bases from J, the gap between germline ends came to 10 bases. The length of the CDR3 is 15 residues. Per the germline V gene, CDR1 is LNHNV and CDR2 is YYDKDF (reference sequence). CDR3: CATSRDHQSGNTIYF. In DNA form, the CDR3 reads TGTGCCACCAGCAGAGATCACCAGTCCGGAAACACCATATATTTT.

This clone has only a few counts. The chain joins TRBV11-2 to TRBJ1-1; D uncertain. Germline CDR1 and CDR2: SGHAT and FQNNGV. V was trimmed by 6 bases and J by 5 bases, leaving 7 bases between them. This CDR3 contains 11 residues. CDR3 DNA sequence: TGTGCCAGCAGGGGAGGAACTGAAGCTTTCTTT. This encodes CASRGGTEAFF.

This sequence joins TRBV27 and TRBJ2-7, with D perhaps TRBD2 (5 bases). V was shortened by 2 bases and J by 6 bases, with 14 bases between the two germline ends. The CDR3 length is 14 residues. Germline values: CDR1 MNHEY, CDR2 SMNVEV (reference sequence). CDR3 sequence: CASSLVGAAGEQYF. The CDR3 DNA sequence: TGTGCCAGCAGTTTAGTGGGAGCCGCCGGCGAGCAGTACTTC.